This note documents a single T cell receptor (beta chain) sequence. The data derive from a study of cytomegalovirus exposure and HLA in healthy donors. Both 60 Vbeta primers and 13 Jbeta primers went into the PCR. Assay: immunoSEQ multiplex PCR; the TCRdb copy retains only in-frame clones and omits some. The repertoire holds some 190,000 clones, with roughly 82% as singletons. The CDR3 runs 14 residues. V lost 5 bases and J lost 2; bases outside the gene matches: 5. CDR1 is SGHTS, CDR2 YDEGEE, per germline. Material for sequencing was PBMCs. The chain has TRBV5-8 and TRBJ2-5; 8 bases map to TRBD1. This sequence originates from a man in his forties or fifties in good health and CMV-seronegative. This CDR3 is CASRQTGGQETQYF. In DNA, the CDR3 is TGTGCCAGCAGGCAAACAGGGGGACAAGAGACCCAGTACTTC.